This TCR beta chain was retrieved from a study of blood T cell repertoires in COVID-19. At the level of the study: The samples span acute and convalescent COVID-19 from the United States, Italy and Spain.

Profiling relied on immunoSEQ multiplex PCR, and the TCRdb table lists in-frame clones only, not all of them. The sample has nearly 350,000 clones; roughly 87% are singletons. The length of the CDR3 is 11 residues. Germline CDR1 and CDR2: SGHAT and FQNNGV. Trimming pared 6 bases from V and 8 bases from J, leaving 10 bases between. The source material was PBMCs or T cells enriched from blood (not recorded which). This sequence joins TRBV11-2 and TRBJ1-2; D is possibly TRBD1 (5 bases). The clonotype comes from a woman between 25 and 40 years old who had recovered from COVID-19. Here the CDR3 DNA reads TGTGCCAGCAGTCGGACATTCGGCTACACCTTC. Protein sequence: CASSRTFGYTF. The variable domain in full, completed from reference TRBV11-2 and TRBJ1-2, reads EAGVAQSPRYKIIEKRQSVAFWCNPISGHATLYWYQQILGQGPKLLIQFQNNGVVDDSQLPKDRFSAERLKGVDSTLKIQPAKLEDSAVYLCASSRTFGYTFGSGTRLTVV.